A selection of T cell receptor beta chains follows, all from one sample in a study of cytomegalovirus exposure and HLA in healthy donors. TCRdb keeps only in-frame clones here, not all; method: immunoSEQ multiplex PCR. The sample carries roughly 150,000 clones, 82% recorded once. Sequencing was done on a sample of PBMCs. The receptors originated from a young man in good health and CMV-seropositive. CDR3s leave out the opening cysteine and the closing phenylalanine or tryptophan.

j_gene | v_gene | CDR3aa
TRBJ2-7 | TRBV7-8 | ASSFGTLAGGGEQY
TRBJ2-4 | TRBV27 | ASRTGLAGVGDNIQY
TRBJ2-3 | TRBV27 | ASSFGTLGTDTQY
TRBJ1-5 | TRBV13 | ASSPRGGNQPQH
NA | TRBV4-2 | ASSQDLLSGKSGAEQY
TRBJ2-1 | TRBV28 | ASNEETAYNEQF
TRBJ1-2 | TRBV28 | ASSPSFLGYT
TRBJ2-5 | TRBV6-5 | ASRESGQGTQY
TRBJ1-1 | TRBV2 | ASSHTDRLNTEAF
TRBJ2-7 | TRBV5-1 | ASSRGTGAGNEQY
TRBJ2-5 | TRBV4-3 | ASSQDLRQQETQY
TRBJ2-7 | TRBV27 | ASSFRYRQGGHEQY
TRBJ1-3 | TRBV28 | ASRTGFSGNTIY
TRBJ1-6 | TRBV5-6 | ASSPRQGLNSPLH
TRBJ2-2 | TRBV10-1 | ASTFDRITGELF
TRBJ2-1 | TRBV18 | ASSATSGVPTDNEQF
TRBJ2-5 | TRBV27 | ASSLQGPRGEQY
TRBJ1-2 | TRBV29-1 | SVEVGTDPYGYT
TRBJ2-5 | TRBV5-1 | ASSWGTGQETQY
TRBJ1-3 | TRBV6-1 | ASSGGDRAYRNTIY
TRBJ2-7 | TRBV6-5 | ASSYRRGPGSYEQY
TRBJ1-2 | TRBV5-1 | ASSLEDRGAGYT
TRBJ2-7 | TRBV7-9 | ASSFYRGSSYEQY
TRBJ2-5 | TRBV4-1 | ASSQGRQETQY
TRBJ1-1 | TRBV7-2 | ASSLTPQGARQNTEAF
TRBJ2-2 | TRBV5-1 | ASSLSGANTGELF
TRBJ2-3 | TRBV6-5 | ASSWGGSVNTQY
TRBJ2-7 | TRBV28 | ASSFVDRTYEQY
TRBJ1-5 | TRBV28 | ASSLSRGYDQPQH
TRBJ2-7 | TRBV6-5 | ASSYSSGAYSYEQY
TRBJ2-6 | TRBV7-9 | ASSAKAQGTGANVLT
TRBJ2-4 | TRBV5-5 | ASTIGQGDIQY
TRBJ2-3 | TRBV5-1 | ASSLRRISTDTQY
TRBJ2-2 | TRBV7-2 | ASSLLGGGGELF
TRBJ1-3 | TRBV6-6 | ASSYSEASGNTIY
TRBJ2-3 | TRBV27 | ASSLQGLITDTQY
TRBJ1-6 | TRBV27 | ASSSRTVSYNSPLH
TRBJ2-1 | TRBV6-1 | ASRGGTGHVNEQF
TRBJ2-7 | TRBV7-6 | ASSHGQATRY
TRBJ1-1 | TRBV5-6 | ASSSRSGAANTEAF
TRBJ2-1 | TRBV7-9 | ASSLAGGLYNEQF
TRBJ1-5 | TRBV7-8 | ASSPGTLLYSNQPQH
TRBJ1-2 | TRBV6-5 | ASSFDRDYGYT
TRBJ1-2 | TRBV19 | ASTGFGTGAYGYT
TRBJ1-1 | TRBV2 | ASRRVAENTEAF
TRBJ1-1 | TRBV6-1 | ASSEVGEAEAF
TRBJ2-7 | TRBV28 | ASSYAMSTSGRASYEQY
TRBJ2-2 | TRBV30 | AWRVGTNTGELF
TRBJ2-7 | TRBV7-2 | ASSAPAGGRYEQY